A single sample gave rise to the 4 T cell receptor beta chains below, sequenced in a study of blood T cell repertoires in COVID-19. Only in-frame clones appear in the TCRdb table, and some are missing; sequencing was by immunoSEQ multiplex PCR. The repertoire holds about 150,000 clones, 84% seen once, with 9.8% in the top ten. The sample taken for sequencing was peripheral blood. These TCRs come from a woman aged 45 to 65 with acute or convalescent COVID-19.

The chain employs TRBV27 and TRBJ2-7, with 7 bases aligning to TRBD1. Germline loops: CDR1 MNHEY, CDR2 SMNVEV (reference sequence). V lost 3 bases, J lost 0 bases, and 8 bases stayed unmatched. The CDR3 spans 16 residues. The CDR3 loop reads CASSFRVGTASYEQYF. DNA for the CDR3: TGTGCCAGCAGTTTTCGGGTGGGGACAGCCTCCTACGAGCAGTACTTC.

The chain joins TRBV2 to TRBJ2-7; the match to TRBD2 covers 9 bases. Germline CDR1 reads SNHLY; CDR2 reads FYNNEI. V trimming: 4 bases; J trimming: 12 bases; junction bases outside the gene matches: 7. The CDR3 totals 12 residues. In DNA, the CDR3 is TGTGCCAGCAGTGGACTAGCGGCGGGCTGGTACTTC. Translation gives CASSGLAAGWYF.

The table lists this clone with a count of one. This rearrangement joins TRBV5-5 to TRBJ1-1; the match to TRBD1 covers 8 bases. CDR1 is SGHKS, CDR2 YYEKEE, per germline (reference sequence). V shed 5 bases, J shed 3 bases, and the junction held 9 bases outside the gene matches. The CDR3 extends over 15 amino acids. CDR3 region: CASRTQGALDTEAFF. The CDR3 nucleotides are TGTGCCAGCAGGACCCAGGGGGCCTTGGACACTGAAGCTTTCTTT.

The V call is TRBV6-4, the J call TRBJ1-5, with D perhaps matching TRBD1 (5 bases). Germline loops: CDR1 MRHNA, CDR2 SNTAGT. The CDR3 consists of 13 residues. V gave up 4 bases and J gave up 5 bases, with 9 bases separating them. CDR3 region: CASSAQGDQPQHF. The CDR3 DNA follows: TGTGCCAGCAGTGCGCAAGGGGATCAGCCCCAGCATTTT.